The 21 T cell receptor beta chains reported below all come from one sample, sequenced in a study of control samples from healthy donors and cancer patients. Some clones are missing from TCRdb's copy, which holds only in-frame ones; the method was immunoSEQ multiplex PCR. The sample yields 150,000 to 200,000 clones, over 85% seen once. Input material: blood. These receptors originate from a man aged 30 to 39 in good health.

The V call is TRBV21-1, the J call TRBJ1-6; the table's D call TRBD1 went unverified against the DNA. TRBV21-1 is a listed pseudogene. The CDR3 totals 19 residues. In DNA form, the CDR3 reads TGTGCCAGCAGCAAAGGGGACAGGGCAAGGGGCTCCTATAATTCACCCCTCCACTTT. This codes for CASSKGDRARGSYNSPLHF.

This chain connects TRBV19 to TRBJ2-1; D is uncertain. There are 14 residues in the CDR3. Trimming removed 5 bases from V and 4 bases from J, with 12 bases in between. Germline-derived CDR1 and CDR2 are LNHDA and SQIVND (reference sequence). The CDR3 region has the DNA TGTGCCAGTAGTCAGAGACGCTATTACAATGAGCAGTTCTTC. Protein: CASSQRRYYNEQFF.

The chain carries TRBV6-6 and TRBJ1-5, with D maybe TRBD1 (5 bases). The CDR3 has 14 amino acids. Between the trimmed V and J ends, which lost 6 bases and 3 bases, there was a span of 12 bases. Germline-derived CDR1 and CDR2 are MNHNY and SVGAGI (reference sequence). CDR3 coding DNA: TGTGCCAGCAGCCCCGGACATGACAATCAGCCCCAGCATTTT. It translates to CASSPGHDNQPQHF.

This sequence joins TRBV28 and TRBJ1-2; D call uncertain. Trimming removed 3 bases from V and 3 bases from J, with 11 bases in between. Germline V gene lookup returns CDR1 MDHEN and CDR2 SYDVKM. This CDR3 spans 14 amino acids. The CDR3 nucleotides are TGTGCCAGCAGTTTCCCCGGACGGGACTATGGCTACACCTTC. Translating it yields CASSFPGRDYGYTF.

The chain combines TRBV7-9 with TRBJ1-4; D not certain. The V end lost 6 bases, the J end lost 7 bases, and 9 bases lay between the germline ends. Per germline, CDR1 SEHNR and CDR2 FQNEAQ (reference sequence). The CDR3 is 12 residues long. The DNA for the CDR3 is TGTGCCAGCAGTCCTAAAACTGAAAAACTGTTTTTT. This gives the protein CASSPKTEKLFF.

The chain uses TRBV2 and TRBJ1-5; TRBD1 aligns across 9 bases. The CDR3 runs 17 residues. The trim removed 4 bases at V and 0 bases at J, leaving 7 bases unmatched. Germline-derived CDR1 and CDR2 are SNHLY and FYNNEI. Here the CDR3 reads CASSGFGDRDSNQPQHF. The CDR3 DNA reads TGTGCCAGCAGTGGGTTCGGGGACAGGGATAGCAATCAGCCCCAGCATTTT.

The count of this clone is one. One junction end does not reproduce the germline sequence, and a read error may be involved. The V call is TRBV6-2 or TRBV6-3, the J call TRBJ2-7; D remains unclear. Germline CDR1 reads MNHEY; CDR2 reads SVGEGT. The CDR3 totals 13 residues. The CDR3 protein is CASSYRPSHEQYF. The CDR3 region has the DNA TGTGCCAGCAGTTACAGGCCCTCCCACGAGCAGTACTTC.

The CDR3 region is CASSLAPGYGYTF. The CDR3 DNA is TGTGCCAGCAGCTTAGCCCCAGGGTATGGCTACACCTTC. The chain has TRBV11-2 and TRBJ1-2, with D possibly being TRBD1 (5 bases). There are 13 residues in the CDR3. Germline-derived CDR1 and CDR2 are SGHAT and FQNNGV. Trimming stripped 1 base from V and 5 bases from J, with 8 bases between.

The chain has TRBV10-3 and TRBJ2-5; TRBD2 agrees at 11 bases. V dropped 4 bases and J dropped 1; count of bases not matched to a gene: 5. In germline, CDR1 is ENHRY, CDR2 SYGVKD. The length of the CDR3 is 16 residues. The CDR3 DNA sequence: TGTGCCATCAGTGCTTCACTAGCGGGGGTCCAAGAGACCCAGTACTTC. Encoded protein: CAISASLAGVQETQYF.

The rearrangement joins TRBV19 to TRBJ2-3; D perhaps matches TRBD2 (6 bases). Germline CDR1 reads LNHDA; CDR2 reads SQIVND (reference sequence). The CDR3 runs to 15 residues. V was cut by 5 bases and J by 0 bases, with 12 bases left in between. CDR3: CASSWSGPSTDTQYF. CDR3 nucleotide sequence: TGTGCCAGTAGTTGGAGCGGGCCTAGCACAGATACGCAGTATTTT.

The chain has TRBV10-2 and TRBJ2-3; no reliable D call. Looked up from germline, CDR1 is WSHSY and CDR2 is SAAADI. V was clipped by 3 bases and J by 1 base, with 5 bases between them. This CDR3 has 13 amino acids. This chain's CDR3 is CASSDRRTDTQYF. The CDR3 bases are TGCGCCAGCAGTGACCGACGCACAGATACGCAGTATTTT.

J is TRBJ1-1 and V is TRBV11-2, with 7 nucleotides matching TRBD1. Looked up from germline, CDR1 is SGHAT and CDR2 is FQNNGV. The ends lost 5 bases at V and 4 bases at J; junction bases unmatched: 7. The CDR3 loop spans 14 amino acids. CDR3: CASSVQGGSTEAFF. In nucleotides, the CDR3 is TGTGCCAGCAGCGTCCAGGGGGGGAGCACTGAAGCTTTCTTT.

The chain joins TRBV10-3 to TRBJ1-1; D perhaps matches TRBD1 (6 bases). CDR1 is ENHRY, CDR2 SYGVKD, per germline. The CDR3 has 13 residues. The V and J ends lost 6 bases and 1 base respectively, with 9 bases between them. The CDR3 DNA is TGTGCCATCAGAGCGACAGGGAACACTGAAGCTTTCTTT. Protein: CAIRATGNTEAFF.

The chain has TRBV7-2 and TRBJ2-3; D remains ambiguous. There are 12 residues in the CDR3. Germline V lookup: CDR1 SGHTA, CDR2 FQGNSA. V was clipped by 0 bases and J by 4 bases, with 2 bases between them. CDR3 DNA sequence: TGTGCCAGCAGCTTAGCCGCAGATACGCAGTATTTT. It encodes CASSLAADTQYF.

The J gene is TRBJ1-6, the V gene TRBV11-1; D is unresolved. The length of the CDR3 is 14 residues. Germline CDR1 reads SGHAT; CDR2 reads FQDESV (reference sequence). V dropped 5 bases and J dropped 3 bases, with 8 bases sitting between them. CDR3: CASSAVGYNSPLHF. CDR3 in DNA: TGTGCCAGCAGCGCCGTCGGCTATAATTCACCCCTCCACTTT.

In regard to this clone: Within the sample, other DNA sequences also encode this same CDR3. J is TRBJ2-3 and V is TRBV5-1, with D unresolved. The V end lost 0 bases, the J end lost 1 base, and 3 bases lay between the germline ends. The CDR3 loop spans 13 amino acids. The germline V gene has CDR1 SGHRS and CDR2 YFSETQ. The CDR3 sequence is CASSLAGTDTQYF. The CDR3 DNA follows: TGCGCCAGCAGCTTGGCTGGCACAGATACGCAGTATTTT.

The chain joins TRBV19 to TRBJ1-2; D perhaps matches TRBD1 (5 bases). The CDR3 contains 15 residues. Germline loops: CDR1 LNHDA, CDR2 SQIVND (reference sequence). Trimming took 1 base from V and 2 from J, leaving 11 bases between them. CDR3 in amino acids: CASSIGSGENYGYTF. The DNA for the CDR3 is TGTGCCAGTAGTATAGGATCGGGGGAAAACTATGGCTACACCTTC.

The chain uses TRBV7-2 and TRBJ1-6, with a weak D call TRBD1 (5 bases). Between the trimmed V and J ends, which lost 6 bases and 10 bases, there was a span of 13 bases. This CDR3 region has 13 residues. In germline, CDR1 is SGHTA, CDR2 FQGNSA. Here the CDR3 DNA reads TGTGCCAGCAGAACCGCGGGGGGGTCACCCCTCCACTTT. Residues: CASRTAGGSPLHF.

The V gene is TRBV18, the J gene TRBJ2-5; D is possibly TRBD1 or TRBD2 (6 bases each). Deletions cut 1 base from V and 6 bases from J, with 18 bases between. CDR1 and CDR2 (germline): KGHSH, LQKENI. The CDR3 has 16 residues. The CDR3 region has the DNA TGTGCCAGCTCACCACAGCCGGGGGCCCTAGGGAAGACCCAGTACTTC. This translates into CASSPQPGALGKTQYF.

The CDR3 sequence: CSVVAGTSGGKEETQYF. The CDR3 region has the DNA TGCAGCGTCGTAGCCGGGACTAGCGGGGGGAAGGAAGAGACCCAGTACTTC. The V gene is TRBV29-1, the J gene TRBJ2-5; 15 bases are shared with TRBD2. The V gene end was trimmed by 6 bases and the J gene end by 3 bases; junction bases not matched to a gene: 11. This CDR3 region has 17 residues. Germline V gene sequence: CDR1 SQVTM, CDR2 ANQGSEA.

CDR3 residues: CASSLRKVRGNTIYF. The CDR3 DNA sequence: TGTGCCAGCAGCCTCCGGAAGGTACGTGGAAACACCATATATTTT. The chain is built from TRBV27 and TRBJ1-3; D gene uncertain. From germline, CDR1 is MNHEY and CDR2 SMNVEV (reference sequence). With 6 bases removed from V and 3 bases from J, the gap between germline ends came to 15 bases. The CDR3 spans 15 residues.